This T cell receptor (beta chain) is from a study of beta chain features in type 1 diabetes. Turning to the study itself: What patients shared with healthy donors was a similar profile of age, gender and cell yields.

Study-level points and caveats: Small HLA sub-analyses could not settle whether HLA shapes TCRB rearrangement.

Germline-derived CDR1 and CDR2 are SQVTM and ANQGSEA. V lost 6 bases, J lost 8 bases, and 22 bases lay in between. The CDR3 consists of 15 residues. Of note for this clone: Its antigen is still unknown.

The investigators reverse transcribed all of the isolated RNA, so they sequenced expressed TCRB transcripts. The data were produced by immunoSEQ multiplex PCR, yet TCRdb's version contains in-frame clones alone and is incomplete. The sample lists around 500,000 clones; roughly 10% were seen once. Heparinised blood was drawn once per donor, averaging roughly 120 mL. Cells sorted by CD45RO/CCR7/CD25/CD127/CD95/CD27 comprised CD4+ naive, central memory, regulatory and stem cell-like memory cells. This sequence was found in a woman under 30 in good health. The material sequenced was naive CD4+ T cells from blood. The chain links TRBV29-1 to TRBJ1-4; weak D call: TRBD1 (6 bases). The CDR3 protein is CSVRRQTGAGEKLFF. The DNA of the CDR3 is TGCAGCGTCCGTCGACAGACAGGAGCGGGAGAAAAACTGTTTTTT.